This TCR beta chain is drawn from a study of cytomegalovirus exposure and HLA in healthy donors. The overall study: Drawn from HLA-typed donors, 83 million or so unique TCRs were held in an early data release.

CDR3 length: 16 residues. Trimming cost V 2 bases and J 8 bases, with 21 bases left between them. Germline assignment: CDR1 MNHNS and CDR2 SASEGT. With 60 Vbeta and 13 Jbeta primers, the PCR was carried out. Sequencing was performed with immunoSEQ multiplex PCR; in TCRdb, only in-frame clones are kept and a portion is missing. The sample yields 150,000 to 200,000 clones, nearly 80% seen once. The TCR was taken from a young man in good health and CMV-seropositive. The sample taken for sequencing was PBMCs. The chain employs TRBV6-1 and TRBJ1-2, with a tentative D call TRBD1 (6 bases). In DNA, the CDR3 is TGTGCCAGCAGTGAATCCCCGACAGGCCCTAGACAGGGCTACACCTTC. This translates into CASSESPTGPRQGYTF.